The 20 T cell receptor beta chains below come from one sample, sequenced in a study of blood T cell repertoires in COVID-19 (dated by TCRdb to 2018 to 2021). The protocol used for the library was the immunoSEQ multiplex PCR assay. The table was pulled from immuneACCESS by TCRdb, which kept in-frame rearrangements only. Such tables lose some clones; where checked, under half of the loss comes from unresolved V genes, and the rest has no known cause. This sample lists 93,000 or so clones; more than 75% were detected once. The ten largest account for more than 5% of the sample. The sample was peripheral blood. The receptors here all came from a human donor in a cohort sampled during active COVID-19.

The chain uses TRBV5-8 and TRBJ1-6, with 8 bases lining up with TRBD1. Germline values: CDR1 SGHTS, CDR2 YDEGEE. The V segment lost 3 bases and the J segment 1 base; nucleotides outside the gene matches: 6. The CDR3 is 17 amino acids. The CDR3 DNA reads TGTGCCAGCAGCTGGGGCGGACAGGGATCCTATAATTCACCCCTCCACTTT. Its protein is CASSWGGQGSYNSPLHF.

This clone was observed once. The chain uses TRBV28 and TRBJ2-7, with D perhaps TRBD1 (6 bases). The ends were cut back, 8 bases at V and 5 bases at J, with 19 bases in the middle. Germline-derived CDR1 and CDR2 are MDHEN and SYDVKM. The CDR3 runs to 14 residues. This chain's CDR3 is CASRPPYRVHEQYF. CDR3 in DNA: TGTGCCAGCCGACCCCCCTACAGGGTCCACGAGCAGTACTTC.

This sequence joins TRBV11-2 and TRBJ2-1; no clear D gene. The CDR3 consists of 16 residues. Per germline, CDR1 SGHAT and CDR2 FQNNGV. Trimming took off 6 bases at V and 0 bases at J, with 15 bases between the two ends. CDR3 sequence: CASRPPIPGSYNEQFF. As DNA, the CDR3 is TGTGCCAGCAGACCTCCCATCCCGGGCTCCTACAATGAGCAGTTCTTC.

This clone was seen just once. The V gene is TRBV2, the J gene TRBJ2-1, with 14 bases matching TRBD2. This CDR3 comprises 19 residues. The germline V gene encodes CDR1 SNHLY and CDR2 FYNNEI. Trimming removed 5 bases from V and 2 bases from J; junction bases left unmatched: 11. CDR3 sequence: CASSREIGTSGSTYNEQFF. CDR3 sequence (DNA): TGTGCCAGCAGTAGGGAGATCGGGACTAGCGGGAGCACCTACAATGAGCAGTTCTTC.

The rearrangement uses TRBV7-2 and TRBJ2-5; TRBD2 matches 8 bases. The V gene's germline CDR1 is SGHTA and CDR2 FQGNSA. With 4 bases clipped from V and 4 bases from J, the junction kept 11 bases outside the gene matches. The CDR3 has 16 amino acids. The CDR3 is CASSSYQRGKRETQYF. CDR3 nucleotides: TGTGCCAGCAGCTCCTACCAGCGGGGGAAGCGAGAGACCCAGTACTTC.

In its sample, this clone was seen once. The chain combines TRBV5-1 with TRBJ2-1; the match to TRBD1 covers 10 bases. V gave up 4 bases and J gave up 7 bases; unmatched junction bases: 11. This CDR3 spans 16 amino acids. Germline V CDR1 and CDR2: SGHRS, YFSETQ. In DNA form, the CDR3 reads TGCGCCAGCAGCCTTGGGGACAGGGGAAAGGGGAATGAGCAGTTCTTC. It translates to CASSLGDRGKGNEQFF. The full variable domain, with the rest looked up from reference TRBV5-1 and TRBJ2-1, is KAGVTQTPRYLIKTRGQQVTLSCSPISGHRSVSWYQQTPGQGLQFLFEYFSETQRNKGNFPGRFSGRQFSNSRSEMNVSTLELGDSALYLCASSLGDRGKGNEQFFGPGTRLTVL.

The chain carries TRBV3-1 (or the pseudogene TRBV3-2) and TRBJ2-6; D not resolved. Germline-derived CDR1 and CDR2 are LGHDT and YNNKEL (reference sequence). CDR3 length equals 16 residues. Trimming removed 0 bases at V and 1 base at J, with 7 bases between. The CDR3 sequence is CASSQDRWSGANVLTF. CDR3 DNA: TGTGCCAGCAGCCAAGACAGGTGGTCTGGGGCCAACGTCCTGACTTTC.

V usage is TRBV7-9 and J usage is TRBJ1-5, with TRBD1 matching over 7 bases. Germline V gene data show CDR1 as SEHNR and CDR2 as FQNEAQ (reference sequence). The V and J ends lost 5 bases and 5 bases, in that order; junction bases with no gene match: 6. This CDR3 is built from 14 residues. CDR3: CASSTTGWDQPQHF. Here the CDR3 DNA reads TGTGCCAGCAGCACGACAGGGTGGGATCAGCCCCAGCATTTT.

This CDR3 is CASSQAFRSSGQDSPALYNEQFF. The CDR3 DNA follows: TGTGCCAGCAGCCAAGCGTTTCGATCCTCGGGACAGGATTCCCCCGCCTTATACAATGAGCAGTTCTTC. This chain uses TRBV3-1 (or the pseudogene TRBV3-2) with TRBJ2-1; 8 nucleotides match TRBD1. CDR1 LGHDT and CDR2 YNNKEL come from the germline V gene (reference sequence). Germline trimming cut 1 base from V and 4 bases from J; bases unmatched to any gene: 27. CDR3 length: 23 residues.

The rearrangement joins TRBV11-2 to TRBJ2-1; perhaps TRBD2 as D (5 bases). This CDR3 is built from 14 residues. V was trimmed by 0 bases and J by 9 bases, leaving 12 bases between them. Germline CDR1 and CDR2: SGHAT and FQNNGV. The CDR3 sequence: CASSLEIGSIEQFF. The CDR3 DNA reads TGTGCCAGCAGCTTAGAGATTGGGAGTATTGAGCAGTTCTTC.

The J gene is TRBJ2-7, the V gene TRBV12-3 or TRBV12-4; D gene ambiguous. This CDR3 has 11 residues. The V end was cut by 6 bases, the J end by 1 base, with 4 bases between. CDR3: CASRQSYEQYF. Here the CDR3 DNA reads TGTGCCAGCAGGCAGTCCTACGAGCAGTACTTC.

The rearrangement links TRBV7-6 to TRBJ2-7, with D maybe TRBD2 (7 bases). The CDR3 consists of 12 residues. Trimming removed 5 bases from V and 6 bases from J, with 11 bases in between. Germline assignment: CDR1 SGHVS and CDR2 FNYEAQ. This CDR3 is CASSLGGAEQYF. CDR3 DNA sequence: TGTGCCAGCAGCCTTGGGGGGGCCGAGCAGTACTTC. Full variable domain (outside the CDR3, taken from reference TRBV7-6 and TRBJ2-7): GAGVSQSPRYKVTKRGQDVALRCDPISGHVSLYWYRQALGQGPEFLTYFNYEAQQDKSGLPNDRFSAERPEGSISTLTIQRTEQRDSAMYRCASSLGGAEQYFGPGTRLTVT.

The chain couples TRBV28 to TRBJ1-6; D not resolved. The CDR3 has 14 amino acids. Trimming removed 6 bases from V and 6 bases from J, with 12 bases in between. Germline V gene sequence: CDR1 MDHEN, CDR2 SYDVKM. CDR3 in amino acids: CASSPGRGNSPLHF. The CDR3 coding sequence is TGTGCCAGCAGCCCCGGACGGGGTAATTCACCCCTCCACTTT.

The chain links TRBV28 to TRBJ2-1, with TRBD2 matching 13 bases. This CDR3 region has 16 residues. Germline lookup yields CDR1 MDHEN and CDR2 SYDVKM. J lost 6 bases, V lost 3 bases, and 5 bases had no gene match. CDR3 region: CASSFQGTSGTNEQFF. In DNA, the CDR3 is TGTGCCAGCAGTTTTCAAGGGACTAGCGGGACCAATGAGCAGTTCTTC.

The chain links TRBV12-3 or TRBV12-4 to TRBJ1-1; possibly TRBD1 for D (5 bases). The CDR3 sequence is 13 residues long. DNA of the CDR3: TGTGCTAGCTCCTTTCAGGGTCTCACTGAAGCTTTCTTT. As protein: CASSFQGLTEAFF.

This chain uses TRBV6-5 with TRBJ1-2, with D possibly matching TRBD1 (6 bases). CDR1 and CDR2 from the germline V gene are MNHEY and SVGAGI. V was shortened by 0 bases and J by 8 bases, with 13 bases between the two germline ends. This CDR3 has 14 residues. CDR3 coding DNA: TGTGCCAGCAGTTACTCGAGCGGGGGCGAAGGCTACACCTTC. Translation: CASSYSSGGEGYTF.

This chain joins TRBV12-5 and TRBJ2-1; TRBD2 aligns across 10 bases. CDR3 length: 16 residues. V was clipped by 8 bases and J by 1 base; unmatched bases: 8. The V gene's germline CDR1 is LGHNT and CDR2 FRNRAP. The CDR3 region has the DNA TGTGCTAGTACTGGGGCTAGCGGGAGTTCCTACAATGAGCAGTTCTTC. Its protein product is CASTGASGSSYNEQFF.

The rearrangement links TRBV15 to TRBJ2-7; 10 bases are shared with TRBD1. This CDR3 contains 14 residues. Germline trimming cut 1 base from V and 6 bases from J; bases unmatched to any gene: 3. Germline V gives CDR1 LNHNV, CDR2 YYDKDF (reference sequence). The DNA for the CDR3 is TGTGCCACCAGCAGAGGAGGGACAGGGGCCGAGCAGTACTTC. Its protein is CATSRGGTGAEQYF.

This clone occurred once. This chain uses TRBV2 with TRBJ2-5; D is unclear. This CDR3 comprises 13 residues. Looked up from germline, CDR1 is SNHLY and CDR2 is FYNNEI. V was clipped by 4 bases and J by 5 bases, with 11 bases between them. Written as DNA, the CDR3 is TGTGCCAGCAGTGCGGGTGACGGGGAGACCCAGTACTTC. Protein product: CASSAGDGETQYF.

In its sample, this clone was seen once. The CDR3 reads CASGQPYSNQPQHF. Written as DNA, the CDR3 is TGTGCCAGTGGGCAGCCTTATAGCAATCAGCCCCAGCATTTT. The chain joins TRBV19 to TRBJ1-5; D is ambiguous. CDR1 LNHDA and CDR2 SQIVND come from the germline V gene (reference sequence). The V gene lost 8 bases and the J gene lost 0 bases, with 11 bases spanning the gap. The CDR3 has 14 amino acids. The entire variable domain, with the rest obtained from reference TRBV19 and TRBJ1-5, is as follows: DGGITQSPKYLFRKEGQNVTLSCEQNLNHDAMYWYRQDPGQGLRLIYYSQIVNDFQKGDIAEGYSVSREKKESFPLTVTSAQKNPTAFYLCASGQPYSNQPQHFGDGTRLSIL.